This T cell receptor (beta chain) emerged from a study of blood T cell repertoires in COVID-19. Data came from immunoSEQ multiplex PCR; TCRdb stores just in-frame clones and leaves some out. The top ten hold approximately 5.8% of the sample, which has about 100,000 clones, approximately 92% seen once. This clone was seen a single time. The CDR3 contains 14 residues. Trimming removed 0 bases at V and 2 bases at J, with 8 bases between. Germline CDR1 SGDLS, CDR2 YYNGEE. Sequenced material: peripheral blood. V usage is TRBV9 and J usage is TRBJ2-5; D remains ambiguous. This receptor was obtained from a man aged 50-59 years with active COVID-19. The CDR3 nucleotides read TGTGCCAGCAGCGTAGGCGGAGTTCAAGAGACCCAGTACTTC. Translated, it gives CASSVGGVQETQYF.